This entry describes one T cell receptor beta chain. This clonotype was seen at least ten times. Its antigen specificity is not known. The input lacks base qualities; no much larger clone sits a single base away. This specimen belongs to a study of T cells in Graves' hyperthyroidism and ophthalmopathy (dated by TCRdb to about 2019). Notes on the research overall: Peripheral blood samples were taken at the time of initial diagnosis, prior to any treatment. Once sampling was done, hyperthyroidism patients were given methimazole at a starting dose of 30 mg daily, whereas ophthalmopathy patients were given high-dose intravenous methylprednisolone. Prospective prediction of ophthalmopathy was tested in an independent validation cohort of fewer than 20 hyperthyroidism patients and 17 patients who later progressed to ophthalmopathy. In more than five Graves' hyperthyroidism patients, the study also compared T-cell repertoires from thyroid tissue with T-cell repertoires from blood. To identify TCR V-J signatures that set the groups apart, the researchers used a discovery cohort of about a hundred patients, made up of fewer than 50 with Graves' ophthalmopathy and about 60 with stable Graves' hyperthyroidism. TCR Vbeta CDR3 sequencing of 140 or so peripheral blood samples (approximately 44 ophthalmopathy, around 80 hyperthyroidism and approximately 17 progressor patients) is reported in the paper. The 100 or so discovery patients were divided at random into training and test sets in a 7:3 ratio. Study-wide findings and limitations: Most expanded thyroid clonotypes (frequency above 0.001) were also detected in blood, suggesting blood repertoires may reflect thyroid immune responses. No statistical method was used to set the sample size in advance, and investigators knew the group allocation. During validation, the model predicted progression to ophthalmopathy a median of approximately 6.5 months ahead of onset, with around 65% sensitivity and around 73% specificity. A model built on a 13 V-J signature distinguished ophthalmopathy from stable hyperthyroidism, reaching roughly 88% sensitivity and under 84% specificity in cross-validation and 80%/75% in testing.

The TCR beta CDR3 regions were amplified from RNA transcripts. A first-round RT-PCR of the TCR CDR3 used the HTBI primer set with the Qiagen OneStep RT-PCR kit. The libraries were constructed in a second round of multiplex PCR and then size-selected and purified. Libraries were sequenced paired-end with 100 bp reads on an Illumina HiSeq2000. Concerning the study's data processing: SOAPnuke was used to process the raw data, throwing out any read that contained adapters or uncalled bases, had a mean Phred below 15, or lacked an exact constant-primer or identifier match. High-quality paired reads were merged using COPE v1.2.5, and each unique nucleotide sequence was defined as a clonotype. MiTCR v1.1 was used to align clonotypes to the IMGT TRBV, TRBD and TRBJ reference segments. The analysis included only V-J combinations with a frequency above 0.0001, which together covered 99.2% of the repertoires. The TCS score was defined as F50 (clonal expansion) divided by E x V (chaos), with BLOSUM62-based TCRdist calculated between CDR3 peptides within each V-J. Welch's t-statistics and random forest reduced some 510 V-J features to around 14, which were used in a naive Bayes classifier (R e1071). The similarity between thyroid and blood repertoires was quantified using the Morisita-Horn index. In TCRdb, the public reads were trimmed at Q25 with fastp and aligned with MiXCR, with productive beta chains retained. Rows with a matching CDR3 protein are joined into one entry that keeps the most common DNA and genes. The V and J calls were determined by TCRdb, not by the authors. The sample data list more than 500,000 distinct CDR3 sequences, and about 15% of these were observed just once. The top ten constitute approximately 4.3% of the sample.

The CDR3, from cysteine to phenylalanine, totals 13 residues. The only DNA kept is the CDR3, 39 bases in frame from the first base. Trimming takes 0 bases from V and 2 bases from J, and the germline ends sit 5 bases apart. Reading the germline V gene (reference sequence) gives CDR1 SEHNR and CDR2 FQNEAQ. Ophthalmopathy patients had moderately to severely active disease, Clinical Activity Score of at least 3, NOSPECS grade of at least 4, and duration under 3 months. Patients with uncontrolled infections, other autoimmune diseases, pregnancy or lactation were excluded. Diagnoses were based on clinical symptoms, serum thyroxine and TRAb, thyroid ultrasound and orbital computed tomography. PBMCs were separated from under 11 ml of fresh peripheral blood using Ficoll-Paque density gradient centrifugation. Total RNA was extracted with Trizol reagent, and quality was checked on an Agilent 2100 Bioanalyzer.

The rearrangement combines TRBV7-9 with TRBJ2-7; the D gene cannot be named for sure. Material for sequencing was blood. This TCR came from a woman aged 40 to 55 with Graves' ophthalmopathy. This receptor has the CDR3 CASSLAGTYEQYF. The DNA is TGTGCCAGCAGCTTAGCGGGGACCTACGAGCAGTACTTC.